Listed here are 14 T cell receptor beta chains from one sample, sequenced in a study of cytomegalovirus exposure and HLA in healthy donors. PCR primers comprised 60 Vbeta and 13 Jbeta primers. The assay was immunoSEQ multiplex PCR, and TCRdb's table has in-frame clones only and misses some. The sample totals fewer than 200,000 clones. The material sequenced was PBMCs. The receptors were gathered from a man under 40 in good health and CMV-seronegative.

This rearrangement joins TRBV5-4 to TRBJ1-1, with TRBD1 matching over 7 bases. The CDR3 is 15 amino acids. Germline CDR1 SGHNT, CDR2 YYREEE (reference sequence). The ends lost 0 bases at V and 0 bases at J; junction bases unmatched: 2. As DNA, the CDR3 is TGTGCCAGCAGCTTGGCCGGGACAGTGAACACTGAAGCTTTCTTT. It codes for CASSLAGTVNTEAFF.

The V gene is TRBV19, the J gene TRBJ1-6; no reliable D call. CDR1 is LNHDA and CDR2 is SQIVND in the germline V gene (reference sequence). The CDR3 covers 14 residues. Trimming removed 4 bases from V and 9 bases from J, with 13 bases in between. CDR3 sequence reads: CASSTEEIGSPLHF. The CDR3 nucleotides read TGTGCCAGTAGTACTGAAGAGATCGGTTCACCCCTCCACTTT.

V gene TRBV28 combines with J gene TRBJ1-1; possible D gene TRBD1, 5 bases. The germline gives CDR1 MDHEN, CDR2 SYDVKM. This CDR3 contains 14 residues. Trimming cost V 5 bases and J 7 bases, with 17 bases left between them. As DNA, the CDR3 is TGTGCCAGCAGTCCCTCGGTAGGGGAAAGTGAAGCTTTCTTT. Protein product: CASSPSVGESEAFF. Drawing the rest from reference TRBV28 and TRBJ1-1, the complete variable domain is DVKVTQSSRYLVKRTGEKVFLECVQDMDHENMFWYRQDPGLGLRLIYFSYDVKMKEKGDIPEGYSVSREKKERFSLILESASTNQTSMYLCASSPSVGESEAFFGQGTRLTVV.

The rearrangement links TRBV12-5 to TRBJ1-2; TRBD1 might be the D (6 bases). With 7 bases removed from V and 6 bases from J, the gap between germline ends came to 24 bases. CDR1 is LGHNT, CDR2 FRNRAP, per germline. This CDR3 is 16 amino acids long. The CDR3 reads CASEQTGSARYDGYTF. For the CDR3, the DNA is TGTGCTAGTGAACAAACAGGGTCGGCTAGATATGATGGCTACACCTTC.

V and J are TRBV7-9 and TRBJ1-2; 8 bases line up with TRBD1. Germline V gene sequence: CDR1 SEHNR, CDR2 FQNEAQ (reference sequence). The CDR3 totals 15 residues. V lost 5 bases, J lost 7 bases, and 12 bases stayed unmatched. The CDR3 loop reads CASSALRQGARGYTF. CDR3 coding DNA: TGTGCCAGCAGCGCTTTACGGCAGGGGGCGCGTGGCTACACCTTC. The whole variable domain, remainder taken from reference TRBV7-9 and TRBJ1-2, is DTGVSQNPRHKITKRGQNVTFRCDPISEHNRLYWYRQTLGQGPEFLTYFQNEAQLEKSRLLSDRFSAERPKGSFSTLEIQRTEQGDSAMYLCASSALRQGARGYTFGSGTRLTVV.

The chain combines TRBV6-5 with TRBJ2-2, with D hard to call. The CDR3 runs to 11 residues. V lost 11 bases and J lost 4, with 8 bases in between. CDR1 and CDR2 (germline): MNHEY, SVGAGI. The DNA of the CDR3 is TGTGCCGCGCGAGGCACCGGGGAGCTGTTTTTT. Translating gives CAARGTGELFF.

The chain combines TRBV21-1 with TRBJ1-2. TRBV21-1 is termed a pseudogene. CDR3 length: 18 residues. The CDR3 coding sequence is TGTGCCAGCAGCAAAGTTTGGGAGGGCTGCCCTCCTGACTATGGCTACACCTTC. Amino acid sequence: CASSKVWEGCPPDYGYTF.

The rearrangement links TRBV5-1 to TRBJ2-3; D is ambiguous. V shed 0 bases and J shed 2 bases, with 13 bases lying between them. Germline CDR1 reads SGHRS; CDR2 reads YFSETQ. This CDR3 spans 16 amino acids. The CDR3 spells CASSLEAGLYTDTQYF. The CDR3 region has the DNA TGCGCCAGCAGCTTGGAGGCAGGCTTATACACAGATACGCAGTATTTT. Looking up the rest from reference TRBV5-1 and TRBJ2-3 gives the full variable domain: KAGVTQTPRYLIKTRGQQVTLSCSPISGHRSVSWYQQTPGQGLQFLFEYFSETQRNKGNFPGRFSGRQFSNSRSEMNVSTLELGDSALYLCASSLEAGLYTDTQYFGPGTRLTVL.

The chain links TRBV7-3 to TRBJ2-7, with D hard to call. CDR1 SGHTA and CDR2 FQGTGA come from the germline V gene. The CDR3 loop spans 12 amino acids. V was pared by 3 bases and J by 3 bases, with 6 bases between. This CDR3 reads CASSFNGYEQYF. The DNA of the CDR3 is TGTGCCAGCAGCTTTAACGGCTACGAGCAGTACTTC.

The genes are TRBV5-1 and TRBJ2-7, with TRBD1 matching over 9 bases. The germline V gene has CDR1 SGHRS and CDR2 YFSETQ. The length of the CDR3 is 17 residues. With V trimmed by 4 bases and J by 5 bases, 16 bases remained unmatched. This CDR3 is CASSPGTGFAGSDEQYF. The CDR3 DNA sequence: TGCGCCAGCAGCCCAGGGACAGGGTTCGCAGGATCGGACGAGCAGTACTTC.

The chain is built from TRBV2 and TRBJ2-3; D call uncertain. This CDR3 has 11 amino acids. V was clipped by 4 bases and J by 7 bases, with 6 bases between them. The germline V gene encodes CDR1 SNHLY and CDR2 FYNNEI. This chain's CDR3 is CASSGRNTQYF. CDR3 DNA: TGTGCCAGCAGTGGGAGAAATACGCAGTATTTT. Looking up the rest from reference TRBV2 and TRBJ2-3 gives the full variable domain: EPEVTQTPSHQVTQMGQEVILRCVPISNHLYFYWYRQILGQKVEFLVSFYNNEISEKSEIFDDQFSVERPDGSNFTLKIRSTKLEDSAMYFCASSGRNTQYFGPGTRLTVL.

The chain couples TRBV10-3 to TRBJ2-7; 7 nucleotides line up with TRBD1. Germline-derived CDR1 and CDR2 are ENHRY and SYGVKD. The V gene end was trimmed by 5 bases and the J gene end by 3 bases; junction bases not matched to a gene: 7. The CDR3 is made up of 14 amino acids. The CDR3 DNA reads as TGTGCCATCAGTCCGGGACAGACGATCTACGAGCAGTACTTC. Amino acids: CAISPGQTIYEQYF.

The rearrangement uses TRBV5-1 and TRBJ2-7; D gene unclear. The CDR3 runs to 13 residues. The V end lost 0 bases, the J end lost 2 bases, and 6 bases lay between the germline ends. CDR1 SGHRS and CDR2 YFSETQ come from the germline V gene. The CDR3 nucleotides are TGCGCCAGCAGCTTGGCGCAGGCCTACGAGCAGTACTTC. Translating it yields CASSLAQAYEQYF. Drawing the rest from reference TRBV5-1 and TRBJ2-7, the complete variable domain is KAGVTQTPRYLIKTRGQQVTLSCSPISGHRSVSWYQQTPGQGLQFLFEYFSETQRNKGNFPGRFSGRQFSNSRSEMNVSTLELGDSALYLCASSLAQAYEQYFGPGTRLTVT.

V is TRBV7-6 and J is TRBJ2-1; the D gene is possibly TRBD2 (5 bases). Trimming removed 5 bases at V and 7 bases at J, with 21 bases between. The V gene's germline CDR1 is SGHVS and CDR2 FNYEAQ. CDR3 length equals 16 residues. CDR3 residues: CASSARTLGRVNEQFF. The CDR3, as DNA: TGTGCCAGCAGCGCGAGGACTCTGGGAAGGGTTAATGAGCAGTTCTTC.